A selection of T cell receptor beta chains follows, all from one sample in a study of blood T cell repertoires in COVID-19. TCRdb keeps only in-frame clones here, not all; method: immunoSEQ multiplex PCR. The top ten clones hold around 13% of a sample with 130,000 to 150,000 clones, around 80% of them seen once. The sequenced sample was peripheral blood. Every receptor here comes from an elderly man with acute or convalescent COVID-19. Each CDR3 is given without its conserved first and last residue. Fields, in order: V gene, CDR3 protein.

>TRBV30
AWSLDSNQPQH
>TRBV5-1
ASSLGISTDTQY
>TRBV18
ASSLGQGRNQPQH
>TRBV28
ASSSGGGTKTQY
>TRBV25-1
ASSKQGAGVTEAF
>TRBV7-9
ASSLSQGSDTQY
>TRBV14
ASSQDRAGELF
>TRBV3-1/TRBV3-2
ASSPGWRRINEKLF
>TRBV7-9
ASSLSQFLHEQY
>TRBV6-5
ASRDNSGNTIY
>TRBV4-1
ASSQDSGDPYNEQF
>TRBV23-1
ASSQSWEGSYGYT
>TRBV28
ASSLEGAKLF
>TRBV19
ASSMTSGGVGTQY
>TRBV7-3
ASSPRHNRNTEAF
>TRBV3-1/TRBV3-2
ASTGTSAEQY
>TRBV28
ASSGAGTLPQH
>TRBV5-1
ASSFSGDNSPLH
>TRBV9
ASSPYRGGGETQY
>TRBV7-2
ASSLGARSYGYT
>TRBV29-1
SLTRRGETQY
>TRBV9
ASSGVQGAVLNEQF
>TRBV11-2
ASSFQGARNTIY
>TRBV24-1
ATSDLSGGHNEQF
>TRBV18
ASSPSQETQY
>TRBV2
ASRDPTGDTEAF
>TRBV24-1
ATIPGGYTEAF
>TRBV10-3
AISGYRSDTQY